This T cell receptor (beta chain) is from a study of cytomegalovirus exposure and HLA in healthy donors. PCR used 60 Vbeta primers and 13 Jbeta primers. Profiling relied on immunoSEQ multiplex PCR, and the TCRdb table lists in-frame clones only, not all of them. This sample has roughly 160,000 clones; around four fifths occur once, and the top ten carry around 10%. CDR1 is LNHDA and CDR2 is SQIVND in the germline V gene (reference sequence). Trimming took 4 bases from V and 4 from J; bases not matched to a gene: 6. This CDR3 contains 15 residues. Remarks on this clone: What it binds is unknown.

Study observations and caveats: TRBV6-2, TRBV6-3 and some other V segments were excluded as indistinguishable.

This clonotype originated in a man aged 45-65 years in good health and CMV-seropositive. The chain links TRBV19 to TRBJ1-5; TRBD1 agrees at 8 bases. The sample taken for sequencing was PBMCs. CDR3 residues: CASSKDRANNQPQHF. For the CDR3, the DNA is TGTGCCAGTAGTAAGGACAGGGCGAATAATCAGCCCCAGCATTTT. Filled out from reference TRBV19 and TRBJ1-5, the complete variable domain reads DGGITQSPKYLFRKEGQNVTLSCEQNLNHDAMYWYRQDPGQGLRLIYYSQIVNDFQKGDIAEGYSVSREKKESFPLTVTSAQKNPTAFYLCASSKDRANNQPQHFGDGTRLSIL.